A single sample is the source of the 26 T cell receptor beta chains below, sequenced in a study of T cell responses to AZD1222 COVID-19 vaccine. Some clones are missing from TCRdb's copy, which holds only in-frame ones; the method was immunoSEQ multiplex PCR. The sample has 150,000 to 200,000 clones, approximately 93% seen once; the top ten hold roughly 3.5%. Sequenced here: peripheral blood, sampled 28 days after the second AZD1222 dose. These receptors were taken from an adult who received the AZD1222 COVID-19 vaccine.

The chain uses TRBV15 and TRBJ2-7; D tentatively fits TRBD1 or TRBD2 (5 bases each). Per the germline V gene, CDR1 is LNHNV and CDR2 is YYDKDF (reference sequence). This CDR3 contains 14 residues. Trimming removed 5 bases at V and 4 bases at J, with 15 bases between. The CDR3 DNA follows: TGTGCCACCAGCTCCCGGGACGGCGGTTACGAGCAGTACTTC. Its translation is CATSSRDGGYEQYF.

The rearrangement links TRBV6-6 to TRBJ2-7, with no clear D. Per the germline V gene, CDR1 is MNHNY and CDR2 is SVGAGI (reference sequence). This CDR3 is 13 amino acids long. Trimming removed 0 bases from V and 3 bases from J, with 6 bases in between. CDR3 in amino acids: CASSYSSFYEQYF. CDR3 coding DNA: TGTGCCAGCAGTTACTCGTCTTTCTACGAGCAGTACTTC.

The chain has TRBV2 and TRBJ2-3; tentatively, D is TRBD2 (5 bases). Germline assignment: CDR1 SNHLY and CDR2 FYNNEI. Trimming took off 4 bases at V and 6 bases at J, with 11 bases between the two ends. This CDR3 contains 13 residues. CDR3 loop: CASSVDLADTQYF. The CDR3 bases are TGTGCCAGCAGTGTTGATTTAGCGGATACGCAGTATTTT. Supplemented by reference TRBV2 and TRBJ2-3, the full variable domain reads EPEVTQTPSHQVTQMGQEVILRCVPISNHLYFYWYRQILGQKVEFLVSFYNNEISEKSEIFDDQFSVERPDGSNFTLKIRSTKLEDSAMYFCASSVDLADTQYFGPGTRLTVL.

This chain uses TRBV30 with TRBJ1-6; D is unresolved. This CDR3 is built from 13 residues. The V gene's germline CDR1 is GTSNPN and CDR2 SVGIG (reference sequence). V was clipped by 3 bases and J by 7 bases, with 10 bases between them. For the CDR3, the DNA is TGTGCCTGGAGGGGAACAGCCAATTCACCCCTCCACTTT. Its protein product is CAWRGTANSPLHF.

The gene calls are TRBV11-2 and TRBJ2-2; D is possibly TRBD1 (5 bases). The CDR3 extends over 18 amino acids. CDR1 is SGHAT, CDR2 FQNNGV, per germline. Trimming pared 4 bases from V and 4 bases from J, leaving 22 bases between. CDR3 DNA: TGTGCCAGCAGCTCCAGACCGGACACATCAAGGGGCACCGGGGAGCTGTTTTTT. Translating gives CASSSRPDTSRGTGELFF.

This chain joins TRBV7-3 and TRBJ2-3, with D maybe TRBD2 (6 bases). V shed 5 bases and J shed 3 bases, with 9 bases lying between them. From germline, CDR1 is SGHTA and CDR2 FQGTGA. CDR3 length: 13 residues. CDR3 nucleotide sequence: TGTGCCAGCAGCAAGACTAGAACAGATACGCAGTATTTT. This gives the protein CASSKTRTDTQYF.

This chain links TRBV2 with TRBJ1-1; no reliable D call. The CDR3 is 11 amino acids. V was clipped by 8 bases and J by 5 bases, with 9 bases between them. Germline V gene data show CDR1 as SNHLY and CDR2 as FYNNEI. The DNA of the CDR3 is TGTGCCAGCGTGAGCGGGACTGAAGCTTTCTTT. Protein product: CASVSGTEAFF.

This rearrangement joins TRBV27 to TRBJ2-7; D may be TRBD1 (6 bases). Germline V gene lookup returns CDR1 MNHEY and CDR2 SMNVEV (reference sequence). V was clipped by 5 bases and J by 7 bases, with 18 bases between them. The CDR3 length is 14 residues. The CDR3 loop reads CASSQGQPYGEQYF. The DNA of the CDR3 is TGTGCCAGCAGTCAGGGGCAGCCCTATGGAGAGCAGTACTTC.

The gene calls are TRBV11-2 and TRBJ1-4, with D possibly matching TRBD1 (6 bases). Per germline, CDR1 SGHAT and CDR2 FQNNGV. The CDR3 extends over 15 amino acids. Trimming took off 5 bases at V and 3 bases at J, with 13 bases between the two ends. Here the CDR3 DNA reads TGTGCCAGCAGCCCGACCGGGACACCTAATGAAAAACTGTTTTTT. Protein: CASSPTGTPNEKLFF.

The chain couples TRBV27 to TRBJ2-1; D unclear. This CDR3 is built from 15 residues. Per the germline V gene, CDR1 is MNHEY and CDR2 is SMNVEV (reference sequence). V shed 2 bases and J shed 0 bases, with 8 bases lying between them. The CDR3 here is CASSLTDSSYNEQFF. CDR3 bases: TGTGCCAGCAGTTTAACCGATTCCTCCTACAATGAGCAGTTCTTC.

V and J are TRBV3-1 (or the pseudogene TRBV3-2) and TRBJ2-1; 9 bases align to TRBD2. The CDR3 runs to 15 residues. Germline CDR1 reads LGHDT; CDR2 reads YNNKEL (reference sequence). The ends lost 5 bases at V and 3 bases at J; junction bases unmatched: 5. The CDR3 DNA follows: TGTGCCAGCAGCTACAGGACTAGCGTCTACAATGAGCAGTTCTTC. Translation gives CASSYRTSVYNEQFF.

CDR3 protein: CASSKREWGPFF. CDR3 nucleotides: TGTGCCAGCAGCAAGCGGGAGTGGGGTCCGTTCTTC. The chain joins TRBV9 to TRBJ2-1, with 8 positions matching TRBD2. Per germline, CDR1 SGDLS and CDR2 YYNGEE. J gave up 15 bases and V 4 bases, and 9 bases lay outside the gene matches. CDR3 length: 12 residues. Filled out from reference TRBV9 and TRBJ2-1, the complete variable domain reads DSGVTQTPKHLITATGQRVTLRCSPRSGDLSVYWYQQSLDQGLQFLIQYYNGEERAKGNILERFSAQQFPDLHSELNLSSLELGDSALYFCASSKREWGPFFGPGTRLTVL.

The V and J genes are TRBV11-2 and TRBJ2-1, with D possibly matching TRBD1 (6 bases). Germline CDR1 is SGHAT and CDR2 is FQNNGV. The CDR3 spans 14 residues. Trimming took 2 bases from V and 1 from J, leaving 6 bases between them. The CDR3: CASSLQGSYNEQFF. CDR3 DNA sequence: TGTGCCAGCAGCTTACAGGGGTCCTACAATGAGCAGTTCTTC.

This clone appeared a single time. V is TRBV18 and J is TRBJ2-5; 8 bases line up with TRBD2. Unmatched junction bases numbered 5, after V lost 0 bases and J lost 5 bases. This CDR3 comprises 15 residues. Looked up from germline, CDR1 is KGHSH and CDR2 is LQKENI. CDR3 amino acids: CASSPPTTSVETQYF. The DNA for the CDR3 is TGTGCCAGCTCACCACCGACGACTAGCGTTGAGACCCAGTACTTC. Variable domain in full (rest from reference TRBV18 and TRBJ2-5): NAGVMQNPRHLVRRRGQEARLRCSPMKGHSHVYWYRQLPEEGLKFMVYLQKENIIDESGMPKERFSAEFPKEGPSILRIQQVVRGDSAAYFCASSPPTTSVETQYFGPGTRLLVL.

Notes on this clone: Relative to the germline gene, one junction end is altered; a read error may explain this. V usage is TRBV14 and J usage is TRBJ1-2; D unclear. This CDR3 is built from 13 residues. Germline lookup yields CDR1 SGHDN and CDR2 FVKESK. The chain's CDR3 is CASRPGSYYGYTF. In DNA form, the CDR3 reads TGTGCCAGCAGACCCGGGTCCTACTATGGTTACACCTTC.

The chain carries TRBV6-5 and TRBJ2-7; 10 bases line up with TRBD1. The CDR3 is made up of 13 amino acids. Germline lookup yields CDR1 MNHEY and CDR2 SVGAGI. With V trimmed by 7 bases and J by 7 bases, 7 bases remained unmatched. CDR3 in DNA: TGTGCCAGCACCAGACAGGGGGCGCGGGAGCAGTACTTC. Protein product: CASTRQGAREQYF.

The CDR3 DNA follows: TGTGCCAGCAGCTTGGGTGGGGGCGGCGGCTATGGCTACACCTTC. This codes for CASSLGGGGGYGYTF. The V call is TRBV5-5, the J call TRBJ1-2, with a weak D call TRBD1 (6 bases). V dropped 0 bases and J dropped 4 bases, with 13 bases sitting between them. This CDR3 spans 15 amino acids. Germline V gene sequence: CDR1 SGHKS, CDR2 YYEKEE (reference sequence).

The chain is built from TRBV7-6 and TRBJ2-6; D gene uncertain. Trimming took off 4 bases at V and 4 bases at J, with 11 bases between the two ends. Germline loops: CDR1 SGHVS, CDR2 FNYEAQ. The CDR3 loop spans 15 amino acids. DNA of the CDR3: TGTGCCAGCAGCTCCGACGAGAGCGGGGCCAACGTCCTGACTTTC. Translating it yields CASSSDESGANVLTF.

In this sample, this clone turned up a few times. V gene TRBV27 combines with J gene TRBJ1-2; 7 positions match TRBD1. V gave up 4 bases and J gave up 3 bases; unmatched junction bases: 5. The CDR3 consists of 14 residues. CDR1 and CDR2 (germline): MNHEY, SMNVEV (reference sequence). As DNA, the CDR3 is TGTGCCAGCAGTTGGAGGGGGCTTGACTATGGCTACACCTTC. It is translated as CASSWRGLDYGYTF.

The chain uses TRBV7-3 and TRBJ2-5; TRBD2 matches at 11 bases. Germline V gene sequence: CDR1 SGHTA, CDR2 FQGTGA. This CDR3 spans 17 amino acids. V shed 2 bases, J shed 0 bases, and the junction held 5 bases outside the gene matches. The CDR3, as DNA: TGTGCCAGCAGCTTACGGTTGGGACTAGCGGACCAAGAGACCCAGTACTTC. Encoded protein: CASSLRLGLADQETQYF.

The CDR3 loop is CAWSGAEAFF. CDR3 bases: TGTGCCTGGAGTGGAGCTGAAGCTTTCTTT. V is TRBV30 and J is TRBJ1-1; the D is unclear. Trimming removed 1 base at V and 6 bases at J, with 3 bases between. The CDR3 covers 10 residues. Per germline, CDR1 GTSNPN and CDR2 SVGIG (reference sequence).

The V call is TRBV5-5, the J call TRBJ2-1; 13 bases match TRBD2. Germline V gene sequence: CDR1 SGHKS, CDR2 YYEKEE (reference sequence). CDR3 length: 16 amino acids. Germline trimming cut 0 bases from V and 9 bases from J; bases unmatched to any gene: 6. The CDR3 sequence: CASSLARTSGRGEQFF. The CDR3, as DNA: TGTGCCAGCAGCTTGGCTCGGACTAGCGGGAGAGGTGAGCAGTTCTTC. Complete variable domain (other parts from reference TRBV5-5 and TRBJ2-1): DAGVTQSPTHLIKTRGQQVTLRCSPISGHKSVSWYQQVLGQGPQFIFQYYEKEERGRGNFPDRFSARQFPNYSSELNVNALLLGDSALYLCASSLARTSGRGEQFFGPGTRLTVL.

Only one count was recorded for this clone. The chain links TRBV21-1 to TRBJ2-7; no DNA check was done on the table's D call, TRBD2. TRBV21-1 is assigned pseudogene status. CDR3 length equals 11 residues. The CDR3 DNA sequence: TGTGCCTGTTACGGCTCCTACGAGCAGTACTTC. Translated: CACYGSYEQYF.

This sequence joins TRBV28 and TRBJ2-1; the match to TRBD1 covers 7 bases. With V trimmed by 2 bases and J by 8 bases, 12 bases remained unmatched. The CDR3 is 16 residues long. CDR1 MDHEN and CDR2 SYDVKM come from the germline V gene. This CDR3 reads CASSLRGQLFEDEQFF. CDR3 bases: TGTGCCAGCAGTTTACGGGGACAGCTATTTGAGGATGAGCAGTTCTTC.

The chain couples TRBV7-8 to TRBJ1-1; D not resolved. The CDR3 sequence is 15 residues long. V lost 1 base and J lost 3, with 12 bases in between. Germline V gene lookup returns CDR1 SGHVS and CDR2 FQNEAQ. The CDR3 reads CASSLVSRVDTEAFF. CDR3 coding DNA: TGTGCCAGCAGCTTAGTTTCCCGGGTGGACACTGAAGCTTTCTTT.

The CDR3 region is CASSYYGGEGQPQHF. DNA for the CDR3: TGTGCCAGCAGTTACTACGGGGGCGAGGGGCAGCCCCAGCATTTT. This chain connects TRBV6-6 to TRBJ1-5, with TRBD1 as a possible D gene (6 bases). Germline V gene lookup returns CDR1 MNHNY and CDR2 SVGAGI (reference sequence). The V end lost 1 base, the J end lost 7 bases, and 14 bases lay between the germline ends. This CDR3 is 15 amino acids long.